The 10 T cell receptor beta chains listed next were all sequenced from one sample in a study of OX40 agonist ivuxolimab in advanced cancers. Data came from immunoSEQ multiplex PCR; TCRdb stores just in-frame clones and leaves some out. The repertoire holds fewer than 100,000 clones, with about 88% as singletons. The specimen was CD4+ or CD8+ T cells sorted from blood, collected in a trial of the OX40 agonist ivuxolimab. The receptors here all came from an adult with an advanced solid tumor such as melanoma, head and neck, liver or kidney cancer.

The table lists this clone with a count of one. The chain couples TRBV11-2 to TRBJ2-7; TRBD2 agrees at 11 bases. The J segment lost 3 bases and the V segment lost 5 bases, leaving 3 bases of the junction unmatched. The CDR3 loop spans 14 amino acids. In germline, CDR1 is SGHAT, CDR2 FQNNGV. The CDR3 bases are TGTGCCAGCAGCCCGGGACTAGCGGTCTACGAGCAGTACTTC. Protein product: CASSPGLAVYEQYF.

This clone was seen only once. The chain employs TRBV11-3 and TRBJ2-7; D ambiguous. The germline gives CDR1 SGHNT, CDR2 YENEEA. Trimming removed 4 bases from V and 2 bases from J, with 15 bases in between. CDR3 length: 15 residues. The CDR3 reads CASSSYTAQTYEQYF. DNA of the CDR3: TGTGCCAGCAGCTCATACACAGCTCAGACCTACGAGCAGTACTTC. The full variable domain, with the rest looked up from reference TRBV11-3 and TRBJ2-7, is EAGVVQSPRYKIIEKKQPVAFWCNPISGHNTLYWYLQNLGQGPELLIRYENEEAVDDSQLPKDRFSAERLKGVDSTLKIQPAELGDSAVYLCASSSYTAQTYEQYFGPGTRLTVT.

This rearrangement joins TRBV5-6 to TRBJ2-5; 9 bases are shared with TRBD1. The trim removed 5 bases at V and 6 bases at J, leaving 8 bases unmatched. There are 14 residues in the CDR3. In germline, CDR1 is SGHDT, CDR2 YYEEEE. CDR3 residues: CASRPQGALKTQYF. CDR3 sequence (DNA): TGTGCCAGCAGACCACAGGGGGCTCTTAAGACCCAGTACTTC.

This rearrangement joins TRBV18 to TRBJ1-5; TRBD1 aligns across 10 bases. Per the germline V gene, CDR1 is KGHSH and CDR2 is LQKENI. The CDR3 consists of 16 residues. V was clipped by 3 bases and J by 4 bases; unmatched bases: 6. The CDR3 here is CASSPWDRGSNQPQHF. CDR3 nucleotides: TGTGCCAGCTCACCGTGGGACAGGGGAAGTAATCAGCCCCAGCATTTT.

The chain recombines TRBV29-1 with TRBJ1-1, with 8 positions matching TRBD1. V shed 4 bases and J 3 bases; nucleotides not matched to a gene: 7. CDR1 is SQVTM, CDR2 ANQGSEA, per germline. The CDR3 is 14 residues long. The chain's CDR3 is CSVGGGQDYTEAFF. The CDR3 DNA follows: TGCAGCGTTGGAGGGGGACAGGATTACACTGAAGCTTTCTTT.

The chain carries TRBV4-1 and TRBJ1-2, with D possibly matching TRBD1 (5 bases). Trimming left V 3 bases short and J 4 bases short, with 18 bases between. Per the germline V gene, CDR1 is MGHRA and CDR2 is YSYEKL. The CDR3 is made up of 16 amino acids. CDR3 residues: CASSHYRNRKTYGYTF. Here the CDR3 DNA reads TGCGCCAGCAGCCACTACAGGAACCGAAAGACCTATGGCTACACCTTC.

This chain links TRBV4-1 with TRBJ2-7, with D perhaps TRBD2 (5 bases). The CDR3 is made up of 15 amino acids. Germline CDR1 and CDR2: MGHRA and YSYEKL. Trimming removed 0 bases from V and 2 bases from J, with 11 bases in between. The CDR3 is CASSQEGPGTYEQYF. The CDR3, as DNA: TGCGCCAGCAGCCAAGAAGGGCCCGGGACCTACGAGCAGTACTTC.

This clone was seen once. This chain connects TRBV28 to TRBJ1-4, with 8 bases identical to TRBD1. V gave up 3 bases and J gave up 7 bases; unmatched junction bases: 7. This CDR3 has 15 residues. Germline V gene sequence: CDR1 MDHEN, CDR2 SYDVKM. CDR3 nucleotides: TGTGCCAGCAGTTTGTTTACAGGGGGAATTGAAAAACTGTTTTTT. It is translated as CASSLFTGGIEKLFF. Full variable domain (missing parts from reference TRBV28 and TRBJ1-4): DVKVTQSSRYLVKRTGEKVFLECVQDMDHENMFWYRQDPGLGLRLIYFSYDVKMKEKGDIPEGYSVSREKKERFSLILESASTNQTSMYLCASSLFTGGIEKLFFGSGTQLSVL.

The chain combines TRBV27 with TRBJ1-5; D may be TRBD1 (6 bases). In germline, CDR1 is MNHEY, CDR2 SMNVEV (reference sequence). The CDR3 covers 16 residues. V was cut by 6 bases and J by 2 bases, with 17 bases left in between. The CDR3 protein is CASSPTTHRGNQPQHF. The CDR3 DNA reads as TGTGCCAGCAGCCCGACGACCCACAGGGGCAATCAGCCCCAGCATTTT.

This chain connects TRBV5-1 to TRBJ2-7, with 13 bases lining up with TRBD2. V shed 3 bases and J 5 bases; nucleotides not matched to a gene: 5. The CDR3 is made up of 15 amino acids. Germline V gene data show CDR1 as SGHRS and CDR2 as YFSETQ. The CDR3 nucleotides read TGCGCCAGCAGCTCAGGACTAGCGGGAGACAACGAGCAGTACTTC. It translates to CASSSGLAGDNEQYF.